The 2 T cell receptor beta chains given below trace back to one sample, sequenced in a study of shared clonotypes between healthy human individuals. CD8 cells regarded as naive lacked CD45RO, were positively chosen for CCR7, and omitted terminally differentiated effector memory CD45RA+ cells. The data were produced by immunoSEQ multiplex PCR, yet TCRdb's version contains in-frame clones alone and is incomplete. The sample records roughly 2.1 million clones, about 92% being singletons. The material sequenced was naive CD8+ T cells from PBMCs. Receptor source: a man younger than 35 in good health. Some clones in this sample may be carry-over from other donors' samples.

The gene calls are TRBV7-9 and TRBJ2-1; 12 nucleotides line up with TRBD2. The V gene end was trimmed by 5 bases and the J gene end by 2 bases; junction bases not matched to a gene: 4. Germline CDR1 SEHNR, CDR2 FQNEAQ (reference sequence). The CDR3 consists of 16 residues. CDR3 bases: TGTGCCAGCAGCGCCTGGACTAGCGGGGCCTACAATGAGCAGTTCTTC. This gives the protein CASSAWTSGAYNEQFF.

The chain links TRBV7-3 to TRBJ2-3, with 9 bases identical to TRBD2. The junction had 16 bases not matched to a gene; V was cut back by 5 bases and J by 4 bases. Germline V gives CDR1 SGHTA, CDR2 FQGTGA. The CDR3 consists of 18 residues. The CDR3 DNA reads as TGTGCCAGCAGCCCCCATGGGTTGCGGGAGGGGGTTGCAGATACGCAGTATTTT. Translating it yields CASSPHGLREGVADTQYF.